This passage covers 29 T cell receptor beta chains from one sample sequenced in a study of T cell responses to AZD1222 COVID-19 vaccine. Method: immunoSEQ multiplex PCR; TCRdb's copy keeps in-frame clones and lacks some. This sample yields some 180,000 clones, of which roughly 92% are seen a single time; over 1.5% belongs to the top ten. The sequencing used peripheral blood, collected 28 days after the second AZD1222 dose. The receptors stem from an adult who received the AZD1222 COVID-19 vaccine.

Concerning this clone: The junction and the germline gene differ at one end; a read error may be behind it. The chain carries TRBV7-2 and TRBJ2-7; the D gene is possibly TRBD2 (6 bases). This CDR3 is built from 14 residues. CDR1 is SGHTA and CDR2 is FQGNSA in the germline V gene. CDR3 nucleotide sequence: TGTGCCAGCAGCCTACGACTAGTCTCCCACGAGCAGTACTTC. Protein: CASSLRLVSHEQYF.

V and J are TRBV7-2 and TRBJ1-6, with D maybe TRBD1 (5 bases). The germline V gene encodes CDR1 SGHTA and CDR2 FQGNSA. The V and J ends lost 5 bases and 3 bases respectively, with 14 bases between them. There are 16 residues in the CDR3. This chain's CDR3 is CASSTDDSFYNSPLHF. CDR3 sequence (DNA): TGTGCCAGCAGCACCGACGACAGTTTCTATAATTCACCCCTCCACTTT.

The chain's CDR3 is CASRRGPNYGYTF. CDR3 nucleotides: TGTGCCAGCCGCCGGGGGCCGAACTATGGCTACACCTTC. The V call is TRBV7-8, the J call TRBJ1-2, with D possibly TRBD1 on 6 matching bases. V gave up 8 bases and J gave up 2 bases, with 12 bases separating them. This CDR3 has 13 amino acids. Per the germline V gene, CDR1 is SGHVS and CDR2 is FQNEAQ. Full variable domain (missing parts from reference TRBV7-8 and TRBJ1-2): GAGVSQSPRYKVAKRGQDVALRCDPISGHVSLFWYQQALGQGPEFLTYFQNEAQLDKSGLPSDRFFAERPEGSVSTLKIQRTQQEDSAVYLCASRRGPNYGYTFGSGTRLTVV.

This chain links TRBV10-3 with TRBJ2-3; D perhaps matches TRBD1 (6 bases). V shed 7 bases and J shed 2 bases, with 16 bases lying between them. Germline V gene sequence: CDR1 ENHRY, CDR2 SYGVKD. The CDR3 runs 15 residues. The CDR3 reads CAIMGARGTTDTQYF. The CDR3 DNA is TGTGCCATCATGGGGGCAAGGGGTACCACAGATACGCAGTATTTT.

This chain uses TRBV5-8 with TRBJ1-4; no clear D gene. The CDR3 consists of 15 residues. Germline loops: CDR1 SGHTS, CDR2 YDEGEE. V lost 0 bases, J lost 4 bases, and 10 bases lay in between. CDR3 sequence (DNA): TGTGCCAGCAGCTTGGAGCACGGGATTAATGAAAAACTGTTTTTT. It yields the protein CASSLEHGINEKLFF.

The V gene is TRBV6-5, the J gene TRBJ2-3; 10 bases align to TRBD2. The germline gives CDR1 MNHEY, CDR2 SVGAGI. The junction had 10 bases not matched to a gene; V was cut back by 8 bases and J by 5 bases. This CDR3 has 15 residues. The CDR3 DNA sequence: TGTGCCAGCGCAAGAAGTCTAGCGGGAGTAGATACGCAGTATTTT. Its protein product is CASARSLAGVDTQYF.

CDR3 nucleotide sequence: TGTGCCAGCAGCTTATTACCTAGCGGGAGTCCGGGGGAGCAGTACTTC. Amino acids: CASSLLPSGSPGEQYF. The V call is TRBV7-6, the J call TRBJ2-7, with 10 bases that match TRBD2. V gave up 2 bases and J gave up 7 bases; unmatched junction bases: 11. CDR1 is SGHVS, CDR2 FNYEAQ, per germline. This CDR3 is 16 amino acids long.

The V gene is TRBV10-2, the J gene TRBJ1-2; no reliable D call. Germline V gene sequence: CDR1 WSHSY, CDR2 SAAADI. Trimming pared 2 bases from V and 3 bases from J, leaving 7 bases between. The CDR3 loop spans 13 amino acids. For the CDR3, the DNA is TGCGCCAGCAGTGAGGGGCAAGACTATGGCTACACCTTC. Protein: CASSEGQDYGYTF.

This chain joins TRBV18 and TRBJ1-3; D gene ambiguous. The germline V gene has CDR1 KGHSH and CDR2 LQKENI. V was pared by 6 bases and J by 2 bases, with 11 bases between. The CDR3 consists of 14 residues. The CDR3 nucleotides are TGTGCCAGCTCCCTTAGGGTGCCTGGAAACACCATATATTTT. It codes for CASSLRVPGNTIYF.

The CDR3 region has the DNA TGTGCGGTGGCCCTTGGACAAACCTACAATGAGCAGTTCTTC. Protein product: CAVALGQTYNEQFF. The chain combines TRBV27 with TRBJ2-1; weak D call: TRBD1 (5 bases). The length of the CDR3 is 14 residues. Germline V lookup: CDR1 MNHEY, CDR2 SMNVEV (reference sequence).

The V gene is TRBV19, the J gene TRBJ1-2; no definite D call. CDR1 is LNHDA, CDR2 SQIVND, per germline (reference sequence). Deletions cut 0 bases from V and 7 bases from J, with 15 bases between. The CDR3 is made up of 15 amino acids. The CDR3 DNA is TGTGCCAGTAGTATAGACCGGGGAGCCTCCGGTGGCTACACCTTC. Protein product: CASSIDRGASGGYTF.

The V and J genes are TRBV19 and TRBJ1-5; D uncertain. This CDR3 spans 14 amino acids. Trimming took off 5 bases at V and 0 bases at J, with 8 bases between the two ends. The V gene's germline CDR1 is LNHDA and CDR2 SQIVND (reference sequence). CDR3 sequence: CASSGEVSNQPQHF. The CDR3 DNA reads TGTGCCAGTAGTGGGGAGGTTAGCAATCAGCCCCAGCATTTT.

This chain links TRBV5-1 with TRBJ2-3; 7 nucleotides agree with TRBD2. This CDR3 comprises 13 residues. Germline trimming cut 8 bases from V and 1 base from J; bases unmatched to any gene: 4. Per the germline V gene, CDR1 is SGHRS and CDR2 is YFSETQ. This chain's CDR3 is CASRDYRTDTQYF. CDR3 bases: TGCGCCAGTCGGGACTACCGCACAGATACGCAGTATTTT.

V usage is TRBV28 and J usage is TRBJ2-7; D possibly corresponds to TRBD2 (6 bases). The germline V gene has CDR1 MDHEN and CDR2 SYDVKM. The CDR3 covers 14 residues. Trimming took 8 bases from V and 0 from J, leaving 14 bases between them. CDR3 sequence: CASRGLLSSYEQYF. CDR3 nucleotides: TGTGCCAGCCGTGGACTATTAAGCTCCTACGAGCAGTACTTC.

J is TRBJ2-7 and V is TRBV28; the D gene is possibly TRBD1 (6 bases). CDR1 and CDR2 from the germline V gene are MDHEN and SYDVKM. The CDR3 spans 13 residues. V was pared by 5 bases and J by 7 bases, with 15 bases between. The DNA for the CDR3 is TGTGCCAGCAGTAGGAGGCCAGGACAGGAGCAGTACTTC. Translated: CASSRRPGQEQYF. The entire variable domain, with the rest obtained from reference TRBV28 and TRBJ2-7, is as follows: DVKVTQSSRYLVKRTGEKVFLECVQDMDHENMFWYRQDPGLGLRLIYFSYDVKMKEKGDIPEGYSVSREKKERFSLILESASTNQTSMYLCASSRRPGQEQYFGPGTRLTVT.

The rearrangement links TRBV7-2 to TRBJ2-7, with 7 bases fitting TRBD1. In germline, CDR1 is SGHTA, CDR2 FQGNSA. V was pared by 0 bases and J by 3 bases, with 5 bases of the junction left unmatched. This CDR3 is 15 amino acids long. As DNA, the CDR3 is TGTGCCAGCAGCTTAGCGGACTCAGGGGGCTACGAGCAGTACTTC. Translating gives CASSLADSGGYEQYF.

The chain is built from TRBV12-3 or TRBV12-4 and TRBJ1-2, with D uncertain. The length of the CDR3 is 13 residues. Trimming cost V 2 bases and J 7 bases, with 11 bases left between them. The CDR3 spells CASSLREGGGYTF. CDR3 coding DNA: TGTGCCAGCAGTTTAAGGGAGGGAGGTGGCTACACCTTC.

This chain connects TRBV4-1 to TRBJ1-1; D not certain. Germline CDR1 MGHRA, CDR2 YSYEKL. CDR3 size: 15 residues. Trimming stripped 3 bases from V and 4 bases from J, with 15 bases between. The CDR3 loop is CASSHGGRGGTEAFF. The CDR3 DNA reads as TGCGCCAGCAGCCACGGAGGTCGAGGTGGCACTGAAGCTTTCTTT.

This clone appeared a single time. The chain carries TRBV19 and TRBJ1-5; perhaps TRBD1 as D (5 bases). CDR1 and CDR2 (germline): LNHDA, SQIVND (reference sequence). CDR3 length: 14 residues. Trimming left V 3 bases short and J 6 bases short, with 12 bases between. CDR3 sequence (DNA): TGTGCCAGTAGTATCGGCAGGGCTGGTCAGCCCCAGCATTTT. As protein: CASSIGRAGQPQHF.

The V call is TRBV5-1, the J call TRBJ1-2; the D is unclear. Trimming took 2 bases from V and 6 from J, leaving 29 bases between them. The germline V gene encodes CDR1 SGHRS and CDR2 YFSETQ. The CDR3 consists of 19 residues. CDR3 loop: CASSFEPQQNWRRENGYTF. Written as DNA, the CDR3 is TGCGCCAGCAGCTTCGAACCGCAACAGAACTGGAGGCGAGAGAATGGCTACACCTTC.

This clone came up once. This chain joins TRBV27 and TRBJ2-1; D is unclear. Germline lookup yields CDR1 MNHEY and CDR2 SMNVEV (reference sequence). The CDR3 contains 13 residues. V lost 6 bases, J lost 2 bases, and 8 bases lay in between. This chain's CDR3 is CASRDHAYNEQFF. DNA for the CDR3: TGTGCCAGCAGGGACCACGCCTACAATGAGCAGTTCTTC.

This clone was counted a single time. The chain uses TRBV5-1 and TRBJ1-1; D gene unclear. CDR1 is SGHRS and CDR2 is YFSETQ in the germline V gene. Trimming took off 1 base at V and 2 bases at J, with 6 bases between the two ends. This CDR3 comprises 13 residues. In nucleotides, the CDR3 is TGCGCCAGCAGCTTGTTTGCAAACACTGAAGCTTTCTTT. As protein: CASSLFANTEAFF. The full variable domain, in which reference TRBV5-1 and TRBJ1-1 provide the parts outside the CDR3, is KAGVTQTPRYLIKTRGQQVTLSCSPISGHRSVSWYQQTPGQGLQFLFEYFSETQRNKGNFPGRFSGRQFSNSRSEMNVSTLELGDSALYLCASSLFANTEAFFGQGTRLTVV.

This clone has more than one count but fewer than ten. The genes are TRBV7-9 and TRBJ1-2, with no clear D. The V end lost 5 bases, the J end lost 4 bases, and 5 bases lay between the germline ends. The V gene's germline CDR1 is SEHNR and CDR2 FQNEAQ (reference sequence). This CDR3 is built from 11 residues. Here the CDR3 reads CASSHSYGYTF. Written as DNA, the CDR3 is TGTGCCAGCAGCCACAGCTATGGCTACACCTTC.

This chain connects TRBV27 to TRBJ2-1; 8 bases align to TRBD2. V lost 6 bases to trimming and J lost 10 bases; unmatched junction nucleotides: 14. Germline loops: CDR1 MNHEY, CDR2 SMNVEV (reference sequence). The CDR3 sequence is 15 residues long. The CDR3 spells CASSLLSGALREQFF. CDR3 in DNA: TGTGCCAGCAGCCTCCTTAGCGGGGCCTTACGAGAGCAGTTCTTC.

The chain links TRBV5-1 to TRBJ2-7, with D possibly being TRBD1 or TRBD2 (5 bases each). Germline assignment: CDR1 SGHRS and CDR2 YFSETQ. The CDR3 runs to 14 residues. Trimming took 3 bases from V and 2 from J, leaving 12 bases between them. The CDR3: CASSWGPATYEQYF. The CDR3 DNA is TGCGCCAGCAGCTGGGGACCGGCTACCTACGAGCAGTACTTC.

This sequence joins TRBV5-1 and TRBJ1-6, with D tentatively TRBD1 (5 bases). V gave up 6 bases and J gave up 5 bases, with 12 bases separating them. CDR3 length equals 14 residues. CDR1 SGHRS and CDR2 YFSETQ come from the germline V gene. The CDR3: CASKRDLDNSPLHF. In DNA form, the CDR3 reads TGCGCCAGCAAGAGGGACTTAGATAATTCACCCCTCCACTTT.

The rearrangement joins TRBV30 to TRBJ1-6; D remains ambiguous. The germline V and J ends were trimmed by 0 bases and 10 bases, with 13 bases remaining between them. The CDR3 is 14 amino acids. Germline CDR1 and CDR2: GTSNPN and SVGIG (reference sequence). CDR3 sequence reads: CAWSVLLMGSPLHF. The CDR3 DNA is TGTGCCTGGAGTGTATTATTGATGGGATCACCCCTCCACTTT.

The chain carries TRBV19 and TRBJ2-3; weak D call: TRBD1 (5 bases). V was trimmed by 5 bases and J by 4 bases, leaving 13 bases between them. The CDR3 has 14 residues. Germline CDR1 LNHDA, CDR2 SQIVND (reference sequence). The CDR3 DNA is TGTGCCAGTAGTTTGGCCCTGACAGCAGATACGCAGTATTTT. The encoded protein is CASSLALTADTQYF. Full variable domain (rest looked up from reference TRBV19 and TRBJ2-3): DGGITQSPKYLFRKEGQNVTLSCEQNLNHDAMYWYRQDPGQGLRLIYYSQIVNDFQKGDIAEGYSVSREKKESFPLTVTSAQKNPTAFYLCASSLALTADTQYFGPGTRLTVL.

CDR3 in amino acids: CASGGQLGYEQFF. In nucleotides, the CDR3 is TGTGCTTCGGGGGGACAGCTGGGGTATGAGCAGTTCTTC. The chain carries TRBV19 and TRBJ2-1; either TRBD1 or TRBD2 may supply D (7 bases each). CDR1 and CDR2 from the germline V gene are LNHDA and SQIVND (reference sequence). This CDR3 is built from 13 residues.